Presented here are 12 T cell receptor beta chains from one specimen sequenced in a study of cytomegalovirus exposure and HLA in healthy donors. Measured with immunoSEQ multiplex PCR; TCRdb has only the in-frame clones, and not every one. This sample has 70,000 to 75,000 clones, with 94% found just once. The specimen was PBMCs. The source is a woman under 30 in good health and CMV-seropositive.

The V and J genes are TRBV30 and TRBJ1-3; D not resolved. Trimming removed 0 bases at V and 0 bases at J, with 3 bases between. The CDR3 contains 13 residues. Germline V gene data show CDR1 as GTSNPN and CDR2 as SVGIG (reference sequence). This chain's CDR3 is CAWSVSSGNTIYF. The DNA of the CDR3 is TGTGCCTGGAGTGTCAGCTCTGGAAACACCATATATTTT.

The rearrangement joins TRBV7-3 to TRBJ2-2; a weak D match, TRBD2 (5 bases). The CDR3 consists of 16 residues. Germline lookup yields CDR1 SGHTA and CDR2 FQGTGA. V was pared by 1 base and J by 4 bases, with 13 bases between. The CDR3 loop reads CASSLRADTFTGELFF. CDR3 sequence (DNA): TGTGCCAGCAGCTTAAGAGCGGATACTTTCACCGGGGAGCTGTTTTTT.

This chain joins TRBV5-6 and TRBJ1-1; TRBD1 agrees at 7 bases. Germline V gene data show CDR1 as SGHDT and CDR2 as YYEEEE. This CDR3 comprises 16 residues. J was trimmed by 7 bases and V by 4 bases; bases with no gene match: 16. The CDR3 sequence is CASSNTLRQSGGEAFF. DNA of the CDR3: TGTGCCAGCAGCAACACCCTCAGGCAGTCAGGGGGTGAAGCTTTCTTT.

The chain has TRBV6-6 and TRBJ2-5, with 10 bases aligning to TRBD2. V gave up 5 bases and J gave up 2 bases; unmatched junction bases: 5. The CDR3 covers 15 residues. Germline V CDR1 and CDR2: MNHNY, SVGAGI (reference sequence). The CDR3 DNA follows: TGTGCCAGCAGTCCGTTAGCGGGGGGACAAGAGACCCAGTACTTC. Its translation is CASSPLAGGQETQYF.

The chain uses TRBV19 and TRBJ2-3; D unresolved. Germline CDR1 reads LNHDA; CDR2 reads SQIVND (reference sequence). V was shortened by 8 bases and J by 0 bases, with 12 bases between the two germline ends. The CDR3 has 14 amino acids. The CDR3 loop is CASSIAYSTDTQYF. CDR3 DNA sequence: TGTGCCAGTTCTATCGCCTACAGCACAGATACGCAGTATTTT.

The V call is TRBV5-1, the J call TRBJ1-2; 9 positions match TRBD1. With V trimmed by 0 bases and J by 7 bases, 4 bases remained unmatched. CDR3 length: 14 amino acids. Germline CDR1 and CDR2: SGHRS and YFSETQ. The CDR3 region has the DNA TGCGCCAGCAGCTTGGCACAGGGGGCGGGTGGCTACACCTTC. Its translation: CASSLAQGAGGYTF.

This chain links TRBV11-3 with TRBJ2-1; D may be TRBD2 (7 bases). The V end was cut by 4 bases, the J end by 12 bases, with 16 bases between. This CDR3 spans 13 amino acids. Germline V gives CDR1 SGHNT, CDR2 YENEEA. The CDR3 protein is CASSSSGGPGQFF. For the CDR3, the DNA is TGTGCCAGCAGCTCTTCCGGGGGGCCGGGGCAGTTCTTC.

The CDR3 DNA reads as TGTGCCAGCATCCGGGACAGCCAAGAGACCCAGTACTTC. Protein sequence: CASIRDSQETQYF. The rearrangement uses TRBV6-1 and TRBJ2-5, with 7 bases fitting TRBD1. The V gene end was trimmed by 7 bases and the J gene end by 1 base; junction bases not matched to a gene: 3. CDR3 length: 13 residues. Germline V lookup: CDR1 MNHNS, CDR2 SASEGT.

The count of this clone is one. The CDR3 protein is CASSVGGELRRVGELFF. The CDR3 nucleotides read TGTGCCAGCAGCGTAGGGGGGGAACTAAGAAGAGTCGGGGAGCTGTTTTTT. The chain links TRBV9 to TRBJ2-2; D perhaps matches TRBD2 (6 bases). V gave up 0 bases and J gave up 7 bases, with 19 bases separating them. CDR1 and CDR2 from the germline V gene are SGDLS and YYNGEE. The CDR3 covers 17 residues.

This chain connects TRBV29-1 to TRBJ2-5; 10 bases map to TRBD2. CDR1 SQVTM and CDR2 ANQGSEA come from the germline V gene. The length of the CDR3 is 13 residues. The V gene end was trimmed by 4 bases and the J gene end by 2 bases; junction bases not matched to a gene: 1. CDR3 protein: CSVGTSGQETQYF. As DNA, the CDR3 is TGCAGCGTTGGGACTAGCGGACAAGAGACCCAGTACTTC.

The chain employs TRBV27 and TRBJ1-1, with a tentative D call TRBD1 (5 bases). The CDR3 totals 14 residues. V was shortened by 3 bases and J by 1 base, with 9 bases between the two germline ends. Germline CDR1 is MNHEY and CDR2 is SMNVEV (reference sequence). CDR3 residues: CASSFLDRNTEAFF. CDR3 bases: TGTGCCAGCAGTTTCCTTGACAGGAACACTGAAGCTTTCTTT.

The rearrangement links TRBV28 to TRBJ1-5, with D perhaps matching TRBD1 (5 bases). CDR3 length equals 18 residues. Germline assignment: CDR1 MDHEN and CDR2 SYDVKM. Trimming cost V 6 bases and J 0 bases, with 21 bases left between them. The CDR3: CASRGDRDSPYSNQPQHF. The CDR3 DNA is TGTGCCAGCAGAGGCGACCGGGACTCCCCCTATAGCAATCAGCCCCAGCATTTT.